The 2 T cell receptor beta chains below come from one sample, sequenced in a study of cytomegalovirus exposure and HLA in healthy donors (dated by TCRdb to 2016 to 2017). The receptor library was made with the immunoSEQ multiplex PCR assay. For the multiplex PCR, a mixture combining 60 forward primers for TCR Vbeta segments and 13 reverse primers for TCR Jbeta segments was used. This is the immuneACCESS table as TCRdb keeps it, with only in-frame sequences that have V and J called. A part of the clones is gone; compared with another copy, unresolved V genes explain less than half, and the rest is unexplained. This sample's table lists 40,000 or so clones. The ten most abundant clones make up about 4.2% of the sample. The sample was PBMCs. Receptors originate from a male donor in good health and CMV-seronegative.

The chain recombines TRBV30 with TRBJ2-5, with no clear D. Germline CDR1 GTSNPN, CDR2 SVGIG (reference sequence). V was cut by 2 bases and J by 2 bases, with 15 bases left in between. CDR3 length: 15 amino acids. The CDR3 nucleotides read TGTGCCTGGAGTCCAAGGTGGGCCCTACAAGAGACCCAGTACTTC. Its translation: CAWSPRWALQETQYF.

This clone is deemed large (0.1 to 1%) by its frequency. The chain couples TRBV7-3 to TRBJ2-1; D ambiguous. The V gene's germline CDR1 is SGHTA and CDR2 FQGTGA. Trimming removed 5 bases from V and 7 bases from J, with 15 bases in between. The CDR3 is 14 residues long. CDR3 amino acids: CASSLNPSRNEQFF. The DNA for the CDR3 is TGTGCCAGCAGCCTAAACCCCTCCCGGAATGAGCAGTTCTTC.